The rows below give T cell receptor beta chains drawn from one sample of a study of cytomegalovirus exposure and HLA in healthy donors. The protocol was immunoSEQ multiplex PCR, while the TCRdb copy is restricted to in-frame clones and leaves out a portion. The data hold 150,000 to 200,000 clones, with about 75% observed a single time. The specimen was PBMCs. The receptors come from a man in his forties or fifties in good health and CMV-seropositive. Both conserved end residues are part of each CDR3. A D gene is named only where the DNA matches it firmly. Size tells how often a clone was seen (once, few, many) or the class of an expanded clone, and some rows leave it out.

d_gene	abundance	v_gene	j_gene	len	CDR3aa	CDR3nt
TRBD1	.	TRBV5-1	TRBJ2-5	14	CASKIGQGEETQYF	TGCGCCAGCAAGATTGGACAGGGGGAAGAGACCCAGTACTTC
.	.	TRBV11-2	TRBJ2-2	15	CASSLVAANTGELFF	TGTGCCAGCAGCTTAGTAGCGGCGAACACCGGGGAGCTGTTTTTT
.	.	TRBV10-3	TRBJ1-1	13	CAISDEQNTEAFF	TGTGCCATCAGTGATGAGCAGAACACTGAAGCTTTCTTT
.	.	TRBV12-5	TRBJ2-7	14	CASGLRLGSYEQYF	TGTGCTAGTGGTCTCAGACTAGGCTCCTACGAGCAGTACTTC
.	once	TRBV27	TRBJ1-2	17	CASSLRARDKFNYGYTF	TGTGCCAGCAGCCTCAGGGCCCGGGACAAATTTAACTATGGCTACACCTTC
TRBD1	.	TRBV11-2	TRBJ2-4	13	CASSSTGQGAQYF	TGTGCCAGCAGCTCGACAGGACAGGGGGCTCAGTACTTC
.	.	TRBV10-3	TRBJ2-5	15	CAISESSFGGETQYF	TGTGCCATCAGTGAGTCTTCATTTGGCGGAGAGACCCAGTACTTC
.	.	TRBV6-5	TRBJ2-7	14	CASSYGDSTYEQYF	TGTGCCAGCAGTTACGGGGACTCCACCTACGAGCAGTACTTC
.	few	TRBV14	TRBJ1-5	17	CASSQDIRTYGNQPQHF	TGTGCCAGCAGCCAAGATATTAGGACTTATGGCAATCAGCCCCAGCATTTT
.	.	TRBV6-1	TRBJ1-6	15	CASSELGPPADPLHF	TGTGCCAGCAGTGAATTGGGGCCCCCGGCAGATCCCCTCCACTTT
.	.	TRBV4-1	TRBJ2-2	14	CASSQGQEGGELFF	TGCGCCAGCAGCCAGGGGCAGGAGGGCGGGGAGCTGTTTTTT
.	.	TRBV28	TRBJ1-2	16	CASSPADEQGRDGYTF	TGTGCCAGCAGTCCTGCCGACGAACAGGGCAGGGATGGCTACACCTTC
.	.	TRBV6-5	TRBJ2-3	13	CASSYSFTDTQYF	TGTGCCAGCAGTTACTCCTTCACAGATACGCAGTATTTT
.	.	TRBV27	TRBJ2-3	13	CASIGTATDTQYF	TGTGCCAGCATCGGTACAGCCACAGATACGCAGTATTTT
TRBD2	.	TRBV5-1	TRBJ2-5	14	CASSLGLAQETQYF	TGCGCCAGCAGCTTGGGACTAGCGCAAGAGACCCAGTACTTC
TRBD2	.	TRBV6-1	TRBJ2-7	15	CASIAGENPTREQYF	TGTGCCAGCATCGCGGGGGAAAATCCGACGAGGGAGCAGTACTTC
.	few	TRBV19	TRBJ2-6	16	CASSIEGSSGANVLTF	TGTGCCAGTAGTATAGAAGGGAGCTCTGGGGCCAACGTCCTGACTTTC
TRBD1	.	TRBV27	TRBJ2-1	16	CASGIGTDPVGDEQFF	TGTGCCAGCGGAATTGGGACAGACCCCGTTGGGGATGAGCAGTTCTTC
.	.	TRBV6-6	TRBJ2-7	15	CASSERDTSSYEQYF	TGTGCCAGCAGCGAGAGGGACACTAGCTCCTACGAGCAGTACTTC
TRBD2	.	TRBV27	TRBJ2-1	14	CASSRSGAFNEQFF	TGTGCCAGCAGTCGCAGCGGGGCATTCAATGAGCAGTTCTTC
TRBD2	.	TRBV6-5	TRBJ2-7	15	CASRDKREKPYEQYF	TGTGCCAGCAGGGACAAGCGGGAGAAGCCCTACGAGCAGTACTTC
.	.	TRBV11-2	TRBJ2-7	15	CASSLDWRQNYEQYF	TGTGCCAGCAGCTTAGATTGGCGACAGAACTACGAGCAGTACTTC